This entry concerns a single TCR beta chain. Libraries were prepared by immunoSEQ multiplex PCR; TCRdb keeps only in-frame clonotypes and omits some of them. The sample contains 200,000 to 250,000 clones, just over 85% of which appear only once. The sample belongs to a study of blood T cell repertoires in COVID-19. Trimming at V came to 6 bases and at J to 2 bases, leaving 18 bases not matched to a gene. Germline CDR1 is SQVTM and CDR2 is ANQGSEA. The CDR3 spans 18 residues. Individuals drawn from under 30 US areas were roughly 18 to 89 years old. The sample comprised PBMCs or T cells enriched from blood (not recorded which). The TCR was taken from a woman aged 40 to 55 with acute COVID-19. The chain combines TRBV29-1 with TRBJ1-2, with TRBD1 identical over 10 bases. In DNA form, the CDR3 reads TGCAGCGTCAAATTCACTCTAGGGACAGGGGCAAACAACTATGGCTACACCTTC. Translating it yields CSVKFTLGTGANNYGYTF.